This T cell receptor beta chain appears in the sequencing data of a study of T cells in Graves' hyperthyroidism and ophthalmopathy (dated by TCRdb to the late 2010s). In the study overall: Peripheral blood was collected at initial diagnosis, before any treatment. In six Graves' hyperthyroidism patients, the study also compared T-cell repertoires from thyroid tissue with T-cell repertoires from blood. According to the paper, TCR Vbeta CDR3 sequencing was carried out on approximately 140 peripheral blood samples, which came from 40 to 45 ophthalmopathy, under 85 hyperthyroidism and roughly 17 progressor patients. Once sampling was done, hyperthyroidism patients were given methimazole at a starting dose of 30 mg daily, whereas ophthalmopathy patients were given high-dose intravenous methylprednisolone. Whether ophthalmopathy could be predicted prospectively was tested in an independent validation cohort made up of some 20 hyperthyroidism patients plus 17 patients who later progressed to ophthalmopathy. The approximately 90 discovery patients were divided at random into training and test sets in a 7:3 ratio. A discovery cohort of roughly 100 patients, 43 with Graves' ophthalmopathy and fewer than 65 with stable Graves' hyperthyroidism, was used to find distinguishing TCR V-J signatures.

Moderately to severely active disease, a Clinical Activity Score of at least 3, a NOSPECS grade of at least 4, and a duration under 3 months were present in ophthalmopathy patients. Any patient with an uncontrolled infection, another autoimmune disease, pregnancy or lactation was excluded. Diagnoses were based on clinical symptoms, serum thyroxine and TRAb, thyroid ultrasound and orbital computed tomography. PBMCs were separated from under 12 ml of fresh peripheral blood using Ficoll-Paque density gradient centrifugation. Trizol reagent was used to extract total RNA, and RNA quality was then checked on an Agilent 2100 Bioanalyzer. What the research found in general, with its limitations: In cross-validation, a model built on a 13 V-J signature told ophthalmopathy apart from stable hyperthyroidism with roughly 87% sensitivity and approximately 81% specificity, and in testing the same model reached 80%/75%. Most expanded thyroid clonotypes (frequency above 0.001) were also detected in blood, suggesting blood repertoires may reflect thyroid immune responses. During validation, the model predicted progression to ophthalmopathy a median of about 5.9 months ahead of onset, with around 71% sensitivity and more than 72% specificity. No statistical method was used to fix the sample size in advance, and group allocation was not hidden from the investigators.

Amplification of TCR beta CDR3 regions was carried out from RNA transcripts. A first-round RT-PCR of the TCR CDR3 used the HTBI primer set with the Qiagen OneStep RT-PCR kit. A second multiplex PCR round built the libraries, followed by size selection and purification. Sequencing of the libraries was done on an Illumina HiSeq2000 using paired-end 100 bp reads. The study's processing was this. SOAPnuke was used to process the raw data, throwing out any read that contained adapters or uncalled bases, had a mean Phred below 15, or lacked an exact constant-primer or identifier match. COPE v1.2.5 was used to merge high-quality paired reads, and clonotypes were defined as unique nucleotide sequences. MiTCR v1.1 was used to align clonotypes to the IMGT TRBV, TRBD and TRBJ reference segments. Analysis was restricted to V-J combinations with a frequency above 0.0001, which covered 98% to 99.2% of repertoires. A TCS score was defined as the ratio of F50 (clonal expansion) to E x V (chaos), with BLOSUM62-based TCRdist applied between CDR3 peptides within each V-J. Welch's t-statistics and random forest reduced around 520 V-J features to around 14, which were used in a naive Bayes classifier (R e1071). TCRdb's own reprocessing of the public reads used fastp at Q25 and MiXCR and kept productive beta chains. CDR3 protein sequences are deduplicated, and each keeps its most common genes and DNA. V and J calls and clone size were set by TCRdb, not the authors. The sample yields 200,000 to 250,000 distinct CDR3 sequences; roughly a quarter were counted once. Around 40% of the sample is in the top ten clones.

The germline V gene (reference sequence) specifies GTSNPN as CDR1 and SVGIG as CDR2. From the cysteine through the phenylalanine, the CDR3 covers 14 amino acids. Of the read, only the CDR3 DNA is kept; its 42 bases are in frame from base 1. V is shortened by 4 bases, J by 5 bases, and the region joining them spans 17 bases. This clonotype was seen repeatedly, ten times or more. Its antigen remains unidentified. No much larger clonotype is one base removed from it; base qualities were not supplied. The chain is made from TRBV30 and TRBJ1-1; a weak D assignment points to TRBD1 (6 bases agree). This TCR was sampled from a woman in her thirties or forties with Graves' ophthalmopathy. Sequenced sample: blood. CDR3 protein: CAWTPYGTWTEAFF. The sequenced DNA: TGTGCCTGGACCCCGTACGGGACATGGACTGAAGCTTTCTTT.